The next 29 T cell receptor beta chains were all read from a single sample in a study of shared clonotypes between healthy human individuals. The protocol was immunoSEQ multiplex PCR, while the TCRdb copy is restricted to in-frame clones and leaves out a portion. Of 200,000 to 250,000 clones in the sample, approximately 65% were seen once. The sequencing sample was made of memory CD4+ T cells sorted from blood. Stated subset: CD45RA-negative fraction. The receptors shown here come from a man aged 25-45 years in good health.

The chain is built from TRBV10-3 and TRBJ1-2; no clear D gene. CDR1 and CDR2 from the germline V gene are ENHRY and SYGVKD. The CDR3 spans 15 residues. The V gene lost 2 bases and the J gene lost 6 bases, with 16 bases spanning the gap. For the CDR3, the DNA is TGTGCCATCAGTGAGGGCCAGGCTATAACTAATGGCTACACCTTC. Protein sequence: CAISEGQAITNGYTF.

V gene TRBV7-9 combines with J gene TRBJ1-2, with 7 bases aligning to TRBD1. Germline V gives CDR1 SEHNR, CDR2 FQNEAQ (reference sequence). V lost 3 bases, J lost 8 bases, and 6 bases stayed unmatched. CDR3 size: 13 residues. DNA of the CDR3: TGTGCCAGCAGCTTTGGGACAGTACGAGGCTACACCTTC. Translated: CASSFGTVRGYTF.

This clone was detected only once. The J gene is TRBJ1-5, the V gene TRBV19, with TRBD1 matching 9 bases. The CDR3 has 16 amino acids. J was trimmed by 0 bases and V by 7 bases; bases with no gene match: 7. Germline loops: CDR1 LNHDA, CDR2 SQIVND (reference sequence). CDR3 DNA: TGTGCCAGTATGGGACAGGGTCTCTATAGCAATCAGCCCCAGCATTTT. Translated, it gives CASMGQGLYSNQPQHF.

The rearrangement uses TRBV5-1 and TRBJ2-1; D gene ambiguous. CDR3 length equals 15 residues. Germline assignment: CDR1 SGHRS and CDR2 YFSETQ. Trimming stripped 0 bases from V and 0 bases from J, with 7 bases between. The CDR3 reads CASSLELGSYNEQFF. CDR3 DNA: TGCGCCAGCAGCTTGGAACTCGGCTCCTACAATGAGCAGTTCTTC. The complete variable domain, with remaining parts taken from reference TRBV5-1 and TRBJ2-1, reads KAGVTQTPRYLIKTRGQQVTLSCSPISGHRSVSWYQQTPGQGLQFLFEYFSETQRNKGNFPGRFSGRQFSNSRSEMNVSTLELGDSALYLCASSLELGSYNEQFFGPGTRLTVL.

This clone appeared a few times. This chain links TRBV7-8 with TRBJ2-3; D might be TRBD2 (6 bases). Germline CDR1 and CDR2: SGHVS and FQNEAQ. The CDR3 is made up of 16 amino acids. Trimming removed 2 bases from V and 4 bases from J, with 16 bases in between. CDR3 in amino acids: CASSLRVAGTADTQYF. In DNA form, the CDR3 reads TGTGCCAGCAGCTTAAGGGTTGCGGGGACCGCAGATACGCAGTATTTT.

This clone appeared a few times. V and J are TRBV5-1 and TRBJ2-5, with a possible D match to TRBD1 (6 bases). Germline assignment: CDR1 SGHRS and CDR2 YFSETQ. V was shortened by 0 bases and J by 1 base, with 7 bases between the two germline ends. CDR3 length: 14 residues. CDR3 loop: CASSLEQGQETQYF. In nucleotides, the CDR3 is TGCGCCAGCAGCTTGGAACAGGGCCAAGAGACCCAGTACTTC.

The V call is TRBV28, the J call TRBJ2-7; TRBD1 matches 7 bases. CDR1 and CDR2 (germline): MDHEN, SYDVKM. With V trimmed by 3 bases and J by 1 base, 3 bases remained unmatched. The CDR3 sequence is 14 residues long. This CDR3 is CASSFNRGSYEQYF. The CDR3 nucleotides read TGTGCCAGCAGTTTTAACAGGGGATCCTACGAGCAGTACTTC.

This clone was found a few times. The rearrangement uses TRBV11-2 and TRBJ2-7; D possibly corresponds to TRBD1 (5 bases). V was shortened by 0 bases and J by 0 bases, with 12 bases between the two germline ends. CDR1 and CDR2 from the germline V gene are SGHAT and FQNNGV. The length of the CDR3 is 16 residues. The DNA of the CDR3 is TGTGCCAGCAGCTTAGAAGCTTGGCAGGGCTCCTACGAGCAGTACTTC. It encodes CASSLEAWQGSYEQYF.

V and J are TRBV5-1 and TRBJ2-5; 13 bases match TRBD2. Trimming took 4 bases from V and 5 from J; bases not matched to a gene: 11. The CDR3 has 17 residues. Per the germline V gene, CDR1 is SGHRS and CDR2 is YFSETQ. The CDR3 is CASSIGLAGDRVETQYF. CDR3 bases: TGCGCCAGCAGCATCGGACTAGCGGGAGATAGAGTGGAGACCCAGTACTTC.

CDR3 bases: TGTGCCAGCAGTGCCCCCGGGGGGTCCGCTGGCTACACCTTC. The encoded protein is CASSAPGGSAGYTF. The gene calls are TRBV25-1 and TRBJ1-2; D may be TRBD1 (5 bases). V was clipped by 4 bases and J by 7 bases, with 16 bases between them. Germline values: CDR1 MGHDK, CDR2 SYGVNS. There are 14 residues in the CDR3.

This chain uses TRBV28 with TRBJ2-6; TRBD1 agrees at 7 bases. This CDR3 is 15 amino acids long. Germline CDR1 and CDR2: MDHEN and SYDVKM. V lost 3 bases and J lost 4; bases outside the gene matches: 3. The CDR3 reads CASSLTGLGANVLTF. CDR3 coding DNA: TGTGCCAGCAGTTTGACAGGGTTGGGGGCCAACGTCCTGACTTTC.

This clone has only a few counts. The rearrangement uses TRBV18 and TRBJ2-2, with 10 nucleotides matching TRBD1. Looked up from germline, CDR1 is KGHSH and CDR2 is LQKENI. Trimming took 1 base from V and 4 from J; bases not matched to a gene: 0. The CDR3 has 15 amino acids. The CDR3 loop reads CASSPRTGGTGELFF. The DNA of the CDR3 is TGTGCCAGCTCACCACGGACAGGGGGCACCGGGGAGCTGTTTTTT.

This clone showed up just a few times. The J gene is TRBJ2-3, the V gene TRBV7-8, with a possible D match to TRBD2 (6 bases). The germline V gene encodes CDR1 SGHVS and CDR2 FQNEAQ. The V gene lost 0 bases and the J gene lost 3 bases, with 16 bases spanning the gap. This CDR3 contains 17 residues. The CDR3 sequence is CASSLASGGRRTDTQYF. The CDR3 nucleotides are TGTGCCAGCAGCTTAGCGTCCGGAGGGAGGAGGACAGATACGCAGTATTTT.

This clone was seen once. The chain uses TRBV7-8 and TRBJ2-2; 7 bases align to TRBD2. Germline CDR1 and CDR2: SGHVS and FQNEAQ. This CDR3 is 14 amino acids long. J lost 6 bases, V lost 5 bases, and 6 bases had no gene match. CDR3 in DNA: TGTGCCAGCAGCCTCCCAGCGGGGCCCGGGGAGCTGTTTTTT. Translation: CASSLPAGPGELFF.

This clone was seen only a few times. This sequence joins TRBV29-1 and TRBJ2-7; 10 positions match TRBD2. Germline-derived CDR1 and CDR2 are SQVTM and ANQGSEA. V gave up 5 bases and J gave up 6 bases; unmatched junction bases: 4. The CDR3 covers 12 residues. The DNA for the CDR3 is TGCAGCGTTTTCCGGACTAGCGGCGAGCAGTACTTC. Translated, it gives CSVFRTSGEQYF.

The rearrangement uses TRBV19 and TRBJ2-2; possibly TRBD2 for D (5 bases). There are 13 residues in the CDR3. Germline V gene lookup returns CDR1 LNHDA and CDR2 SQIVND (reference sequence). Trimming removed 6 bases at V and 8 bases at J, with 13 bases between. In DNA, the CDR3 is TGTGCCAGTAGCTCCCTAGGAGGAGGGGAGCTGTTTTTT. This encodes CASSSLGGGELFF.

This clone was recorded at least ten times. The CDR3 region is CASSTYAGTSYNEQFF. CDR3 nucleotides: TGTGCCAGCAGTACTTATGCCGGGACTTCTTACAATGAGCAGTTCTTC. The gene calls are TRBV11-2 and TRBJ2-1; possibly TRBD2 for D (6 bases). From germline, CDR1 is SGHAT and CDR2 FQNNGV. V lost 6 bases to trimming and J lost 4 bases, with 19 bases between them. The CDR3 runs 16 residues.

V usage is TRBV10-2 and J usage is TRBJ2-5; 10 positions match TRBD1. There are 20 residues in the CDR3. The V gene's germline CDR1 is WSHSY and CDR2 SAAADI. V shed 4 bases, J shed 0 bases, and the junction held 17 bases outside the gene matches. The chain's CDR3 is CASSGAATGWDRGHQETQYF. CDR3 in DNA: TGCGCCAGCAGTGGCGCGGCAACAGGGTGGGACAGGGGTCACCAAGAGACCCAGTACTTC.

There are a few counts of this clone. The V and J genes are TRBV11-1 and TRBJ2-5, with 7 bases that match TRBD2. This CDR3 is built from 18 residues. CDR1 is SGHAT and CDR2 is FQDESV in the germline V gene (reference sequence). The ends lost 5 bases at V and 3 bases at J; junction bases unmatched: 18. The CDR3 DNA follows: TGTGCCAGCAGCCGATCTACCAGTCGGGAGGATTGGGAAGAGACCCAGTACTTC. Its translation: CASSRSTSREDWEETQYF.

The rearrangement links TRBV7-9 to TRBJ2-3; D unresolved. CDR1 and CDR2 (germline): SEHNR, FQNEAQ (reference sequence). With 6 bases removed from V and 6 bases from J, the gap between germline ends came to 19 bases. The CDR3 covers 15 residues. CDR3 region: CASSPTSVFGDTQYF. The CDR3 DNA follows: TGTGCCAGCAGTCCCACCTCCGTGTTCGGGGATACGCAGTATTTT.

The genes are TRBV11-3 and TRBJ2-2; 11 bases agree with TRBD2. CDR1 SGHNT and CDR2 YENEEA come from the germline V gene. The CDR3 loop spans 17 amino acids. Losses at the gene ends were 1 base for V and 2 bases for J; bases not matched to a gene: 3. This CDR3 is CASSLASGRPNTGELFF. In nucleotides, the CDR3 is TGTGCCAGCAGCTTAGCTAGCGGGAGGCCTAACACCGGGGAGCTGTTTTTT.

The rearrangement uses TRBV7-2 and TRBJ2-1, with 7 positions matching TRBD2. CDR1 and CDR2 from the germline V gene are SGHTA and FQGNSA. The CDR3 is made up of 15 amino acids. J lost 4 bases, V lost 5 bases, and 8 bases had no gene match. The CDR3 protein is CASSVTGLRYNEQFF. DNA of the CDR3: TGTGCCAGCAGCGTGACGGGACTAAGATACAATGAGCAGTTCTTC.

This sequence joins TRBV6-5 and TRBJ1-1; no firm D call. Germline CDR1 reads MNHEY; CDR2 reads SVGAGI. CDR3 length equals 14 residues. The ends were cut back, 1 base at V and 1 base at J, with 7 bases in the middle. The CDR3, as DNA: TGTGCCAGCAGTTACTTTACACAGAACACTGAAGCTTTCTTT. Its translation is CASSYFTQNTEAFF.

This rearrangement joins TRBV11-2 to TRBJ2-1; 10 bases are shared with TRBD1. The CDR3 is made up of 15 amino acids. Trimming took 5 bases from V and 10 from J; bases not matched to a gene: 11. Germline V gives CDR1 SGHAT, CDR2 FQNNGV. CDR3 bases: TGTGCCAGCAGCGACCGGGACAGGGGAGGTCAGGAGCAGTTCTTC. Amino acid sequence: CASSDRDRGGQEQFF.

This clone was counted a few times. The genes are TRBV7-2 and TRBJ2-1; a possible D gene is TRBD2 (6 bases). This CDR3 contains 15 residues. Germline CDR1 and CDR2: SGHTA and FQGNSA. V lost 2 bases, J lost 4 bases, and 12 bases lay in between. CDR3 bases: TGTGCCAGCAGCTTACCAGCGGGTTGGTACAATGAGCAGTTCTTC. Encoded protein: CASSLPAGWYNEQFF.

The V and J genes are TRBV9 and TRBJ2-1; 7 nucleotides agree with TRBD2. CDR1 SGDLS and CDR2 YYNGEE come from the germline V gene. The V gene end was trimmed by 0 bases and the J gene end by 4 bases; junction bases not matched to a gene: 7. The CDR3 runs 16 residues. CDR3 DNA: TGTGCCAGCAGCGTAGCTACGGGGCGGGGGTACAATGAGCAGTTCTTC. This gives the protein CASSVATGRGYNEQFF.

The rearrangement links TRBV7-8 to TRBJ2-1; unclear D gene. This CDR3 has 11 amino acids. Germline V gene data show CDR1 as SGHVS and CDR2 as FQNEAQ. Trimming left V 5 bases short and J 5 bases short, with 4 bases between. CDR3 coding DNA: TGTGCCAGCAGCCACAACAATGAGCAGTTCTTC. This gives the protein CASSHNNEQFF.

This clone has a handful of counts. V gene TRBV7-2 combines with J gene TRBJ1-2, with TRBD1 matching over 7 bases. The V and J ends lost 4 bases and 3 bases, in that order; junction bases with no gene match: 8. Germline assignment: CDR1 SGHTA and CDR2 FQGNSA. CDR3 length equals 15 residues. The CDR3 DNA is TGTGCCAGCAGCTCAGCGACAGGGTCCTACTATGGCTACACCTTC. It is translated as CASSSATGSYYGYTF.

The CDR3 region is CAIRLEQGVFGELFF. The CDR3 DNA follows: TGTGCCATCAGGCTGGAACAGGGGGTTTTCGGGGAGCTGTTTTTT. The chain joins TRBV6-1 to TRBJ2-2; 8 nucleotides line up with TRBD1. Germline V gives CDR1 MNHNS, CDR2 SASEGT. This CDR3 contains 15 residues. J was trimmed by 7 bases and V by 10 bases; bases with no gene match: 14.